This entry describes one TCR beta chain. What it binds is unknown. The CDR3 length is 12 residues. The ends were cut back, 1 base at V and 2 bases at J, with 2 bases in the middle. The data derive from a study of T cell responses to AZD1222 COVID-19 vaccine. Study-level findings and limits: Donors skewed white British and female; clonal diversity was possibly underestimated. Just a handful of AZD1222 recipients tested seropositive at baseline.

Some clones are missing from TCRdb's copy, which holds only in-frame ones; the method was immunoSEQ multiplex PCR. The sample lists 100,000 or so clones; approximately 91% were seen once. Specimen: peripheral blood, collected 28 days after the second AZD1222 dose. The sequence was obtained from an adult who received the AZD1222 COVID-19 vaccine. This chain links TRBV12-3 or TRBV12-4 with TRBJ2-5; no firm D call. CDR3 nucleotide sequence: TGTGCCAGCAGTTTAGGGCAAGAGACCCAGTACTTC. Amino acid sequence: CASSLGQETQYF.